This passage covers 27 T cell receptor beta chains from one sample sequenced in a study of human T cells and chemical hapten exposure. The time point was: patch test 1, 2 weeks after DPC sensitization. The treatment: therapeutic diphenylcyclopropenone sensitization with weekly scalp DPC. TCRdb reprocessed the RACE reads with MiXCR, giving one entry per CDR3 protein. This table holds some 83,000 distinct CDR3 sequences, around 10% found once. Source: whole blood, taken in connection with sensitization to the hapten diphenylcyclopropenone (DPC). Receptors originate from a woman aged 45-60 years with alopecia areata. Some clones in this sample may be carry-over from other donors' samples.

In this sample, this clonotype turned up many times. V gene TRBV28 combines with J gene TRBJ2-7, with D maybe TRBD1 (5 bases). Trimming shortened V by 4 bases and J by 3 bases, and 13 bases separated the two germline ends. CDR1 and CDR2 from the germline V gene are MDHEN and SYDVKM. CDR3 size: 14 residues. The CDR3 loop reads CASSSGLWDYEQYF. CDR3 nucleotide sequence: TGTGCCAGCAGTTCAGGGCTATGGGACTACGAGCAGTACTTC. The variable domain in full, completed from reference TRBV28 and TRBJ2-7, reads DVKVTQSSRYLVKRTGEKVFLECVQDMDHENMFWYRQDPGLGLRLIYFSYDVKMKEKGDIPEGYSVSREKKERFSLILESASTNQTSMYLCASSSGLWDYEQYFGPGTRLTVT.

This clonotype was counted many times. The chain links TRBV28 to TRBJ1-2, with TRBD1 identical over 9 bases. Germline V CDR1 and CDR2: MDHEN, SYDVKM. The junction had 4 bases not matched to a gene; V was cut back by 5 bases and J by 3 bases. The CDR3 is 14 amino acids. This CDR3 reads CASSRRQGDYGYTF. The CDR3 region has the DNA TGTGCCAGCAGTCGACGACAGGGGGACTATGGCTACACCTTC.

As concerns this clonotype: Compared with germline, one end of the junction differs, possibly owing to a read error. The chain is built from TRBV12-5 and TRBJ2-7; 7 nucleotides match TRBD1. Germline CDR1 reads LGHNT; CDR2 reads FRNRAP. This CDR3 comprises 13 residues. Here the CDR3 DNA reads TGTGCTAGTGGTTTGGGCCCCAACAGGGGACAGAGCTTC. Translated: CASGLGPNRGQSF. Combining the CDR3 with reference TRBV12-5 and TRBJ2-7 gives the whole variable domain DARVTQTPRHKVTEMGQEVTMRCQPILGHNTVFWYRQTMMQGLELLAYFRNRAPLDDSGMPKDRFSAEMPDATLATLKIQPSEPRDSAVYFCASGLGPNRGQSFGPGTRLTVT.

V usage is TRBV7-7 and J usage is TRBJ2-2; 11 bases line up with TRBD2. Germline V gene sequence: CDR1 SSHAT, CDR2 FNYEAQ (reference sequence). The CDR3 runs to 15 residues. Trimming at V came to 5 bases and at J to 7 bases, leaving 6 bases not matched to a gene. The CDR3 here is CASSPGLADGGELFF. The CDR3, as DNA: TGTGCCAGCAGCCCGGGACTAGCGGATGGCGGGGAGCTGTTTTTT.

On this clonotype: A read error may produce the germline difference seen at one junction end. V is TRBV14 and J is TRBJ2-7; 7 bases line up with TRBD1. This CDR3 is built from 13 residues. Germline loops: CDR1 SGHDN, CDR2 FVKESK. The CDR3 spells CASSQDRSRGFFF. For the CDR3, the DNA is TGTGCCAGCAGCCAAGATCGAAGCAGGGGGTTTTTCTTC.

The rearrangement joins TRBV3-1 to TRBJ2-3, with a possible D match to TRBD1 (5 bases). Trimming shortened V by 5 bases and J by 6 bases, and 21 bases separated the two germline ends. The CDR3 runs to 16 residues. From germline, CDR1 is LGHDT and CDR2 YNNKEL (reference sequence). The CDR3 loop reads CASSFFSADPGDTQYF. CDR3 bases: TGTGCCAGCAGCTTTTTTTCGGCGGACCCAGGGGATACGCAGTATTTT.

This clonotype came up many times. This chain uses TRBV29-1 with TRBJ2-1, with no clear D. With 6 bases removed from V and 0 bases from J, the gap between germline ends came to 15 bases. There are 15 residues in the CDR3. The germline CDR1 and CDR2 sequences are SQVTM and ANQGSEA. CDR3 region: CSVARPMVSYNEQFF. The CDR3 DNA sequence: TGCAGCGTCGCCCGGCCGATGGTCTCCTACAATGAGCAGTTCTTC.

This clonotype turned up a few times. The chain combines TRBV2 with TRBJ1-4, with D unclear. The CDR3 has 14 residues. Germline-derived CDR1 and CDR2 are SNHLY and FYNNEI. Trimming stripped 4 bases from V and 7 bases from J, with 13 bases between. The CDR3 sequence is CASSVTGIGEKLFF. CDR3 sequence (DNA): TGTGCCAGCAGTGTTACGGGGATTGGTGAAAAACTGTTTTTT.

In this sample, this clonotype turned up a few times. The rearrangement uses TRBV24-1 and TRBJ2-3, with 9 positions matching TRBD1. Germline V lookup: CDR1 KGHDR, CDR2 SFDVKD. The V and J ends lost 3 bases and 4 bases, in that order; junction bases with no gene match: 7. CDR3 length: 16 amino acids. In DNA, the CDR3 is TGTGCCACCAGTGATGCAGCAAGACAGGGGGCAGATACGCAGTATTTT. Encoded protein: CATSDAARQGADTQYF.

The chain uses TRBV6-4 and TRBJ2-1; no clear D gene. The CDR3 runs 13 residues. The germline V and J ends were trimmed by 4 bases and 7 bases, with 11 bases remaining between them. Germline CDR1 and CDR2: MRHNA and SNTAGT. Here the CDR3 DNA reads TGTGCCAGCAGTGCTGGGGATTTTAATGAGCAGTTCTTC. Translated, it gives CASSAGDFNEQFF.

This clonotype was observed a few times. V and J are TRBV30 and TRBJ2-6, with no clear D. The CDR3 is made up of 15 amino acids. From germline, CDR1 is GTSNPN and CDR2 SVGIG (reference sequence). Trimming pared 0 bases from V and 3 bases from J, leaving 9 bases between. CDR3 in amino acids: CAWSVVRSGANVLTF. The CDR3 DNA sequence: TGTGCCTGGAGTGTAGTCAGGAGTGGGGCCAACGTCCTGACTTTC. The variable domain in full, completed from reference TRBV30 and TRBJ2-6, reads SQTIHQWPATLVQPVGSPLSLECTVEGTSNPNLYWYRQAAGRGLQLLFYSVGIGQISSEVPQNLSASRPQDRQFILSSKKLLLSDSGFYLCAWSVVRSGANVLTFGAGSRLTVL.

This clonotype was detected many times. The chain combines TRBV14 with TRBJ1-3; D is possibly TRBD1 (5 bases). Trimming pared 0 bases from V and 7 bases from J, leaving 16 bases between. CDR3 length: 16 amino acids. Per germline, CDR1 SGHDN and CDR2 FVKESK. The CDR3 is CASSQDRNRMGNTIYF. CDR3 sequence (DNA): TGTGCCAGCAGCCAAGATCGAAACAGGATGGGGAACACCATATATTTT.

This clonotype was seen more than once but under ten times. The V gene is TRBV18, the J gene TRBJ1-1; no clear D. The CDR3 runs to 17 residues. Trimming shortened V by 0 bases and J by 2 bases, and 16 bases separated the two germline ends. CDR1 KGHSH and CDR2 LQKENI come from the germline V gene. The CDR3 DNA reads TGTGCCAGCTCACCACCCATCCTCGGAGGCCTTAACACTGAAGCTTTCTTT. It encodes CASSPPILGGLNTEAFF.

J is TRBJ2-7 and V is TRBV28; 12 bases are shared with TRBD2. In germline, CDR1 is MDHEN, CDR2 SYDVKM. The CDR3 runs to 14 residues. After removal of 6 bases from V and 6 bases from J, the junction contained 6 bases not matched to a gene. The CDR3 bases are TGTGCCAGCAGAGTAGGACTAGCGGGAAGCGAGCAGTACTTC. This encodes CASRVGLAGSEQYF.

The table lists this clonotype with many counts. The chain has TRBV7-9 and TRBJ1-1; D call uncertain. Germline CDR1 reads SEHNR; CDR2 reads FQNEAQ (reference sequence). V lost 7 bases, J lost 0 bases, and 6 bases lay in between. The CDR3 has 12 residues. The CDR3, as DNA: TGTGCCAGCACCCATTTGAACACTGAAGCTTTCTTT. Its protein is CASTHLNTEAFF.

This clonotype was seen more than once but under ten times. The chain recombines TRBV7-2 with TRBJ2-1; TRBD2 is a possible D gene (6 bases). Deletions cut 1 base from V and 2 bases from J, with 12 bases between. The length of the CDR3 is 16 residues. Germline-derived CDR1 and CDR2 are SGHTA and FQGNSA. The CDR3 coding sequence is TGTGCCAGCAGCTTAGGTTTCCGGGAGCCCTACAATGAGCAGTTCTTC. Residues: CASSLGFREPYNEQFF.

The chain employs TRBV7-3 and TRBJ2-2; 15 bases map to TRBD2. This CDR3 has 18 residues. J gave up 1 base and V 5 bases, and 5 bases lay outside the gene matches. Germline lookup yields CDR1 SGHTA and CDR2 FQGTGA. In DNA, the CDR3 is TGTGCCAGCAGCCGGACTAGCGGGAGGGCCGGGAACACCGGGGAGCTGTTTTTT. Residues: CASSRTSGRAGNTGELFF.

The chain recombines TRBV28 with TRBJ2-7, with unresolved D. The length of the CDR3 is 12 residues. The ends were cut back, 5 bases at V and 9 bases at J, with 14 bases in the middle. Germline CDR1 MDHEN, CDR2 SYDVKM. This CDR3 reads CASSLSLRGQYF. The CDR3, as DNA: TGTGCCAGCAGTCTAAGCCTACGAGGGCAGTACTTC.

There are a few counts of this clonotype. CDR3 DNA sequence: TGCGCCAGCAGAAAGGGGAGCTCTGGGGCCAACGTCCTGACTTTC. Encoded protein: CASRKGSSGANVLTF. This rearrangement joins TRBV10-1 to TRBJ2-6; possibly TRBD1 or TRBD2 for D (5 bases each). The germline gives CDR1 WNHNN, CDR2 SYGVQD (reference sequence). The CDR3 consists of 15 residues. Trimming pared 6 bases from V and 0 bases from J, leaving 9 bases between.

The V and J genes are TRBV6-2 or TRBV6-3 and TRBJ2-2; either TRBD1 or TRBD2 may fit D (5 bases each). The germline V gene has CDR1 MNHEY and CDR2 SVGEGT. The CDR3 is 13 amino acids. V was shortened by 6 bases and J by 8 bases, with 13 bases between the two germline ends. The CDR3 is CASSRTEGGELFF. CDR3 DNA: TGTGCCAGCAGCCGGACCGAGGGGGGGGAGCTGTTTTTT.

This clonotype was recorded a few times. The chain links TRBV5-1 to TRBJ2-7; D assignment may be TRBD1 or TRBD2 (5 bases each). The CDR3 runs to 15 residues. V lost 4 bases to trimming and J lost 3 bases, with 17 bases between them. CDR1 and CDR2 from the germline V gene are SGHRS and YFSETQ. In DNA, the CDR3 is TGCGCCAGCAGCCACACGGCAGGGAGTAACTACGAGCAGTACTTC. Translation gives CASSHTAGSNYEQYF.

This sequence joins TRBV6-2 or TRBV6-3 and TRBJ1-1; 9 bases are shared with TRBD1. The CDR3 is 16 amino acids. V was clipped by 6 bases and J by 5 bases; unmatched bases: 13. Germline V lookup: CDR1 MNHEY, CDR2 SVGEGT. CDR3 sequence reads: CASRSVPGQGGTEAFF. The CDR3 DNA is TGTGCCAGCAGGTCCGTCCCGGGACAGGGAGGGACTGAAGCTTTCTTT.

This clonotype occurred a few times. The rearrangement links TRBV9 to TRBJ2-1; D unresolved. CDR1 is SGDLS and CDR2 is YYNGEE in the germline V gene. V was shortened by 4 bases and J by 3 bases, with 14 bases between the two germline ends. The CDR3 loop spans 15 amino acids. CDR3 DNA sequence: TGTGCCAGCAGCTCTTACTCGCCTAACTACAATGAGCAGTTCTTC. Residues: CASSSYSPNYNEQFF. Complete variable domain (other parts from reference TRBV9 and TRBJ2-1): DSGVTQTPKHLITATGQRVTLRCSPRSGDLSVYWYQQSLDQGLQFLIQYYNGEERAKGNILERFSAQQFPDLHSELNLSSLELGDSALYFCASSSYSPNYNEQFFGPGTRLTVL.

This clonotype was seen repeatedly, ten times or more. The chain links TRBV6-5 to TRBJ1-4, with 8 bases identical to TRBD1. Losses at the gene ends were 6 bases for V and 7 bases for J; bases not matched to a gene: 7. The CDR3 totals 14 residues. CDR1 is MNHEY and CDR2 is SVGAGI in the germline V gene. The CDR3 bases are TGTGCCAGCAGAGGACAGGGATTTACTGAAAAACTGTTTTTT. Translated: CASRGQGFTEKLFF.

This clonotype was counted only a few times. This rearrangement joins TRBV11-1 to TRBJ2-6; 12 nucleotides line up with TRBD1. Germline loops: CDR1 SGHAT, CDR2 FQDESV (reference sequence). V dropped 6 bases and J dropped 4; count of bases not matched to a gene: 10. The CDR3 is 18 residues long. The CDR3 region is CASRRPGQGAAGANVLTF. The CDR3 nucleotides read TGTGCCAGCAGACGCCCGGGACAGGGGGCGGCAGGGGCCAACGTCCTGACTTTC.

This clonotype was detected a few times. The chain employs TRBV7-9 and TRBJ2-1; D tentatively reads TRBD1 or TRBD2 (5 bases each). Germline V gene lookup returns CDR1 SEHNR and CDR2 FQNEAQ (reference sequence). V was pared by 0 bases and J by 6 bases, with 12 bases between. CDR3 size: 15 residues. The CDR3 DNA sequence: TGTGCCAGCAGCTTAGCCCACTGGGGGACCAATGAGCAGTTCTTC. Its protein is CASSLAHWGTNEQFF.

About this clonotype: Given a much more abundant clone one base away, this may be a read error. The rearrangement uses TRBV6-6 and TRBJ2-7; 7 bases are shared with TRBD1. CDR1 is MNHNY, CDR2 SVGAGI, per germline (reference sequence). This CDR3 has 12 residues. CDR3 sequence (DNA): TGCGCTACCCAGGGGGAAACCTACGAGCAGTACTTC. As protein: CATQGETYEQYF.